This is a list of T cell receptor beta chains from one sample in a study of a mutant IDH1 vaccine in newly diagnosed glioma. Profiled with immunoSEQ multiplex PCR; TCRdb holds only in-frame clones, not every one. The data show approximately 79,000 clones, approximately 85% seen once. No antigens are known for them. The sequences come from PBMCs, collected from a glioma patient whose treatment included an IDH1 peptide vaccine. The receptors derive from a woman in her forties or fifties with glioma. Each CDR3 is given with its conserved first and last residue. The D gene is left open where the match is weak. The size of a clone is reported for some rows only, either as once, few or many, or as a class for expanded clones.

CDR3: CASSVISGTREQFF; DNA: TGTGCCAGCAGCGTAATTAGCGGGACCAGGGAGCAGTTCTTC; size: .; D: TRBD2; V: TRBV9; J: TRBJ2-1
CDR3: CASSRSLPYYEQYF; DNA: TGTGCCAGCTCCCGCAGTCTACCCTACTACGAGCAGTACTTC; size: .; D: .; V: TRBV27; J: TRBJ2-7
CDR3: CASSIRDQPQHF; DNA: TGTGCCAGTAGTATTCGGGATCAGCCCCAGCATTTT; size: few; D: .; V: TRBV19; J: TRBJ1-5
CDR3: CASSLGSYGYTF; DNA: TGTGCCAGCAGTTTGGGATCCTATGGCTACACCTTC; size: .; D: .; V: TRBV28; J: TRBJ1-2
CDR3: CASRQDRVSYEQYF; DNA: TGTGCCAGCAGACAGGACAGGGTCTCCTACGAGCAGTACTTC; size: .; D: TRBD1; V: TRBV2; J: TRBJ2-7
CDR3: CAWSVRITDTQYF; DNA: TGTGCCTGGAGTGTACGGATCACAGATACGCAGTATTTT; size: .; D: .; V: TRBV30; J: TRBJ2-3
CDR3: CASSDVGGSGQPQHF; DNA: TGTGCCAGCAGTGATGTCGGGGGGAGCGGTCAGCCCCAGCATTTT; size: once; D: .; V: TRBV2; J: TRBJ1-5
CDR3: CATTSGRYRNEQFF; DNA: TGTGCCACCACTAGCGGGAGATATAGAAATGAGCAGTTCTTC; size: .; D: TRBD2; V: TRBV27; J: TRBJ2-1
CDR3: CSVWTSRSYNEQFF; DNA: TGCAGCGTTTGGACTAGCAGGTCCTACAATGAGCAGTTCTTC; size: .; D: TRBD2; V: TRBV29-1; J: TRBJ2-1
CDR3: CAWSGGREGNNQPQHF; DNA: TGTGCCTGGAGTGGAGGCAGGGAGGGAAACAATCAGCCCCAGCATTTT; size: .; D: .; V: TRBV30; J: TRBJ1-5
CDR3: CASSSTSSSYNEQFF; DNA: TGTGCCAGCAGCTCGACATCGAGCTCCTACAATGAGCAGTTCTTC; size: .; D: .; V: TRBV2; J: TRBJ2-1
CDR3: CASSESRGREGGRETQYF; DNA: TGCGCCAGCAGTGAGTCGAGGGGGCGGGAGGGGGGACGAGAGACCCAGTACTTC; size: .; D: TRBD2; V: TRBV10-2; J: TRBJ2-5
CDR3: CASSLRGPQPYEQYF; DNA: TGTGCCAGCAGTTTAAGGGGTCCCCAACCCTACGAGCAGTACTTC; size: .; D: .; V: TRBV28; J: TRBJ2-7
CDR3: CASSFLGRITQETQYF; DNA: TGTGCCAGCAGCTTTCTCGGCAGAATCACCCAGGAGACCCAGTACTTC; size: .; D: .; V: TRBV11-2; J: TRBJ2-5
CDR3: CASSSYRTGMYEQYF; DNA: TGTGCCAGCAGCTCCTACAGGACAGGGATGTACGAGCAGTACTTC; size: .; D: TRBD1; V: TRBV7-6; J: TRBJ2-7
CDR3: CASSLAKGGVYEQYF; DNA: TGTGCCAGCAGCTTAGCAAAGGGAGGGGTTTACGAGCAGTACTTC; size: .; D: TRBD2; V: TRBV11-2; J: TRBJ2-7
CDR3: CASSLAGGLADTQYF; DNA: TGCGCCAGCAGCTTGGCAGGGGGCCTTGCAGATACGCAGTATTTT; size: .; D: TRBD1; V: TRBV5-1; J: TRBJ2-3
CDR3: CASSLRGTSRLDINEQFF; DNA: TGTGCCAGCAGCTTAAGAGGGACCTCGAGACTAGATATCAATGAGCAGTTCTTC; size: once; D: .; V: TRBV7-3; J: TRBJ2-1
CDR3: CASSLPFSGSSYEQYF; DNA: TGTGCCAGCAGCTTGCCTTTTAGCGGGAGCTCCTACGAGCAGTACTTC; size: .; D: TRBD2; V: TRBV5-5; J: TRBJ2-7
CDR3: CASSLNRGLDQPQHF; DNA: TGTGCCAGCAGTTTAAACAGGGGGCTTGATCAGCCCCAGCATTTT; size: .; D: TRBD1; V: TRBV27; J: TRBJ1-5
CDR3: CASKTGGSSYEQYF; DNA: TGTGCCAGCAAAACGGGAGGGTCCTCCTACGAGCAGTACTTC; size: .; D: TRBD2; V: TRBV7-9; J: TRBJ2-7
CDR3: CASSFGQPYEQYF; DNA: TGTGCCAGCAGTTTCGGACAGCCCTACGAGCAGTACTTC; size: .; D: .; V: TRBV6-5; J: TRBJ2-7
CDR3: CASSERGTGGAPYNEQFF; DNA: TGTGCCAGCAGTGAAAGGGGGACCGGCGGGGCGCCCTACAATGAGCAGTTCTTC; size: .; D: .; V: TRBV6-1; J: TRBJ2-1
CDR3: CASSPRGSGPQHF; DNA: TGTGCCAGCTCACCCAGGGGCTCGGGGCCCCAGCATTTT; size: .; D: .; V: TRBV18; J: TRBJ1-5
CDR3: CASMGGANVLTF; DNA: TGTGCCAGCATGGGCGGGGCCAACGTCCTGACTTTC; size: .; D: .; V: TRBV6-5; J: TRBJ2-6
CDR3: CASSQPSYAGGYNEQFF; DNA: TGTGCCAGCAGCCAACCCTCTTACGCGGGAGGCTACAATGAGCAGTTCTTC; size: .; D: TRBD2; V: TRBV16; J: TRBJ2-1
CDR3: CATAGGGSTDTQYF; DNA: TGTGCCACCGCGGGGGGTGGGAGCACAGATACGCAGTATTTT; size: .; D: TRBD2; V: TRBV28; J: TRBJ2-3
CDR3: CAISESPGFGELFF; DNA: TGTGCCATCAGTGAGTCTCCAGGTTTCGGGGAGCTGTTTTTT; size: .; D: .; V: TRBV10-3; J: TRBJ2-2
CDR3: CASGNQVAQPQHF; DNA: TGTGCCAGTGGTAATCAGGTAGCGCAGCCCCAGCATTTT; size: .; D: .; V: TRBV19; J: TRBJ1-5
CDR3: CASSSIQGIRAEAFF; DNA: TGTGCCAGCAGCTCGATTCAGGGGATCCGGGCTGAAGCTTTCTTT; size: .; D: .; V: TRBV5-8; J: TRBJ1-1
CDR3: CASSPPGGVDGNTIYF; DNA: TGTGCCAGCAGTCCGCCCGGAGGGGTGGACGGAAACACCATATATTTT; size: few; D: .; V: TRBV6-6; J: TRBJ1-3
CDR3: CASSPGTGDVQETQYF; DNA: TGTGCCAGCTCACCTGGGACAGGGGACGTTCAAGAGACCCAGTACTTC; size: .; D: TRBD1; V: TRBV18; J: TRBJ2-5
CDR3: CASTHGQGAYEQYF; DNA: TGTGCCAGCACTCACGGGCAGGGGGCCTACGAGCAGTACTTC; size: .; D: TRBD1; V: TRBV27; J: TRBJ2-7
CDR3: CASSFGSSYEQYF; DNA: TGTGCCAGCAGCTTCGGGAGCTCCTACGAGCAGTACTTC; size: .; D: .; V: TRBV5-4; J: TRBJ2-7
CDR3: CASSYGERGKPQHF; DNA: TGTGCCAGCAGTTATGGGGAAAGGGGCAAACCCCAGCATTTT; size: few; D: .; V: TRBV6-6; J: TRBJ1-5
CDR3: CASSSNGPYSGANVLTF; DNA: TGTGCCAGCAGTTCGAACGGCCCCTACTCTGGGGCCAACGTCCTGACTTTC; size: .; D: .; V: TRBV27; J: TRBJ2-6
CDR3: CASSITGSVLDTQYF; DNA: TGTGCCAGTAGTATAACGGGGTCGGTCCTCGATACGCAGTATTTT; size: .; D: .; V: TRBV19; J: TRBJ2-3
CDR3: CASSFRLRLAGEKIRQFF; DNA: TGTGCCAGCAGTTTCCGATTAAGGCTAGCGGGAGAAAAAATCCGTCAGTTCTTC; size: .; D: TRBD2; V: TRBV27; J: TRBJ2-1